Reported below is one TCR beta chain. CDR1 ENHRY and CDR2 SYGVKD come from the germline V gene. V gave up 6 bases and J gave up 2 bases, with 16 bases separating them. The CDR3 spans 15 residues. The data originate from a study of technical replicates of blood from a few donors. The table came from immunoSEQ multiplex PCR; TCRdb's copy has only in-frame clones and leaves some out. The sample comprises some 85,000 clones, about 93% of which are singletons, and 0.3% to 0.45% rests with the top ten. The sample was T cells isolated from PBMCs. The chain links TRBV10-3 to TRBJ1-1; D is uncertain. This clonotype originated in a human donor in good health. The DNA for the CDR3 is TGTGCCATCAGCCCGGTTCCGGTTATAAACACTGAAGCTTTCTTT. It yields the protein CAISPVPVINTEAFF.